The TCR beta chain described here comes from a study of blood T cell repertoires in COVID-19. This clone was seen a handful of times. Produced via immunoSEQ multiplex PCR; TCRdb's table is partial and in-frame only. The sample gives about 150,000 clones, about three quarters of which show up once; approximately 17% is in the top ten. The CDR3 has 11 residues. The V gene lost 3 bases and the J gene lost 5 bases, with 7 bases spanning the gap. Germline lookup yields CDR1 SQVTM and CDR2 ANQGSEA. The sequence came from a man aged 50-59 years with acute or convalescent COVID-19. The chain has TRBV29-1 and TRBJ1-1; D unresolved. Sequencing input: peripheral blood. The CDR3 loop is CSVEFPTEAFF. Here the CDR3 DNA reads TGCAGCGTTGAGTTTCCAACTGAAGCTTTCTTT. The full variable domain, in which reference TRBV29-1 and TRBJ1-1 provide the parts outside the CDR3, is SAVISQKPSRDICQRGTSLTIQCQVDSQVTMMFWYRQQPGQSLTLIATANQGSEATYESGFVIDKFPISRPNLTFSTLTVSNMSPEDSSIYLCSVEFPTEAFFGQGTRLTVV.